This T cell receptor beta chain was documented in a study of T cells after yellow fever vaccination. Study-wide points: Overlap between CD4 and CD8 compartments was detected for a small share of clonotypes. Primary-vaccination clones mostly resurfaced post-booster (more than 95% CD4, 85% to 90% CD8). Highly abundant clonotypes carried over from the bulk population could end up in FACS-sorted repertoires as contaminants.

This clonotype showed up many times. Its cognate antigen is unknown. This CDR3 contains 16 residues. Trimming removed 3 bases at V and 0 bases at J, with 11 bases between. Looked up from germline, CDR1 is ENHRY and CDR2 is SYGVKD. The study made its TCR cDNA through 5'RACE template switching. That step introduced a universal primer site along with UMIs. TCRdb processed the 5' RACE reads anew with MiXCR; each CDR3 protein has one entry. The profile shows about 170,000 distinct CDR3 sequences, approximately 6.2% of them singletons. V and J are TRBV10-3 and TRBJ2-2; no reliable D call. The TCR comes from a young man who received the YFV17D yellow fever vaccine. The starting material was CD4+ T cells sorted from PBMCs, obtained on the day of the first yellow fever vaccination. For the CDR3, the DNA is TGTGCCATCAGTGATTTGGTCGGAGCGAACACCGGGGAGCTGTTTTTT. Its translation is CAISDLVGANTGELFF.